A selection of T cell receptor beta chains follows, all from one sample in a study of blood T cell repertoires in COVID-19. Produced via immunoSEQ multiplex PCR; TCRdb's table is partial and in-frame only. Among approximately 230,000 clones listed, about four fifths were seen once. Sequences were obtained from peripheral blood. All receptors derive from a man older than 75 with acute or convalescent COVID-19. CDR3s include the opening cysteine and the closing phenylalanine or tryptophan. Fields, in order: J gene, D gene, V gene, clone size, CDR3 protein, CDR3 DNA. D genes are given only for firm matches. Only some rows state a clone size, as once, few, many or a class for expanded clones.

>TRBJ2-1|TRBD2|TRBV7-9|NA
CASSLGGLAGGPRYNEQFF
TGTGCCAGCAGCTTAGGGGGGCTAGCGGGAGGGCCTCGATACAATGAGCAGTTCTTC
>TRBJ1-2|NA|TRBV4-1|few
CASSHYDSSGYTF
TGCGCCAGCAGCCACTACGACTCCAGTGGCTACACCTTC
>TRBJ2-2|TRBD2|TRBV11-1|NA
CASTGTSGAGELFF
TGTGCCAGCACCGGGACTAGCGGAGCCGGGGAGCTGTTTTTT
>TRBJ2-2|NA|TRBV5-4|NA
CASSRTFYANTGELFF
TGTGCCAGCTCCCGGACATTCTACGCGAACACCGGGGAGCTGTTTTTT
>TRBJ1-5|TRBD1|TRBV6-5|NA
CASSLQGNSNQPQHF
TGTGCCAGCAGCTTACAGGGGAATAGCAATCAGCCCCAGCATTTT
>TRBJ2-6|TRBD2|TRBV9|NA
CASSETSGQPGANVLTF
TGTGCCAGCAGCGAGACTAGCGGTCAGCCCGGGGCCAACGTCCTGACTTTC
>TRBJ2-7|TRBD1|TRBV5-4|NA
CASSFPGQGAYEQYF
TGTGCCAGCAGTTTCCCGGGACAGGGGGCCTACGAGCAGTACTTC
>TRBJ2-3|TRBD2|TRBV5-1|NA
CASSHSGASTDTQYF
TGCGCCAGCAGCCACAGCGGGGCGAGCACAGATACGCAGTATTTT
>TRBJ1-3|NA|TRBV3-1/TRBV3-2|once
CASRYSSGNTIYF
TGTGCCAGCCGATACTCCTCTGGAAACACCATATATTTT
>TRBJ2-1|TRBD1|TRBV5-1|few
CASSLRQGPYNEQFF
TGCGCCAGCAGCCTACGACAGGGCCCCTACAATGAGCAGTTCTTC
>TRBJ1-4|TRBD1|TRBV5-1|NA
CASSPTGGQEKLFF
TGCGCCAGCAGCCCGACAGGGGGTCAGGAAAAACTGTTTTTT
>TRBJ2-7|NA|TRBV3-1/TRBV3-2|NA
CASSLSSATSKYEQYF
TGTGCCAGCAGCTTGTCTAGTGCCACGTCAAAATACGAGCAGTACTTC
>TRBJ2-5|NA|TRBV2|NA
CASFTGFGQETQYF
TGTGCCAGCTTTACAGGGTTCGGTCAAGAGACCCAGTACTTC
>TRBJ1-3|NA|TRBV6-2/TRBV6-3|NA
CASSYSQLGGGNTIYF
TGTGCCAGCAGTTACTCTCAGCTGGGGGGTGGAAACACCATATATTTT
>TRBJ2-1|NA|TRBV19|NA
CASKSGGGQALFEQFF
TGTGCCAGTAAGAGCGGGGGAGGACAGGCCCTTTTTGAGCAGTTCTTC
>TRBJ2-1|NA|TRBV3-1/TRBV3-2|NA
CASSQLAGNEQFF
TGTGCCAGCAGCCAATTGGCGGGGAATGAGCAGTTCTTC
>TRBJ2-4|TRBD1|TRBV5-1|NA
CASSSPGQGDIQYF
TGCGCCAGCAGCTCCCCGGGACAGGGGGACATTCAGTACTTC
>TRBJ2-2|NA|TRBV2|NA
CASSTDRNTGELFF
TGTGCCAGCAGTACCGACAGGAACACCGGGGAGCTGTTTTTT
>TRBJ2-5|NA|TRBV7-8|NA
CASSHSEATQYF
TGTGCCAGCAGCCATTCTGAGGCGACCCAGTACTTC
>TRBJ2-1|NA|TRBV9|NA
CASSVGPSPYNEQFF
TGTGCCAGCAGCGTAGGCCCTAGTCCCTACAATGAGCAGTTCTTC
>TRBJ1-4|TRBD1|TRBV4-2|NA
CASSRDRAPNEKLFF
TGTGCCAGCAGCCGCGACAGGGCGCCTAATGAAAAACTGTTTTTT
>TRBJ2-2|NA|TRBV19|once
CASTLSGGTGELFF
TGTGCCAGTACTTTGTCAGGAGGTACCGGGGAGCTGTTTTTT
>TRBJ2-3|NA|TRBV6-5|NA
CASRFRATDTQYF
TGTGCCAGCAGGTTCAGGGCTACAGATACGCAGTATTTT
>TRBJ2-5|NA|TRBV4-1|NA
CASSQGVEGGETQYF
TGCGCCAGCAGCCAGGGGGTTGAGGGAGGCGAGACCCAGTACTTC
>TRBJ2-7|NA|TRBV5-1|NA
CASSLTGSNYEQYF
TGCGCCAGCAGCTTAACCGGGAGTAACTACGAGCAGTACTTC
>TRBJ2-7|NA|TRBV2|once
CASSELGRGQGRGKDEQYF
TGTGCCAGCAGTGAATTGGGTAGGGGACAAGGTAGGGGTAAGGACGAGCAGTACTTC
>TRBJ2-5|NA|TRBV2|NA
CASSDQWRKQETQYF
TGTGCCAGCAGTGATCAATGGAGGAAACAAGAGACCCAGTACTTC
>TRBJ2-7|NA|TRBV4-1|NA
CASSQEQVTSYEQYF
TGCGCCAGCAGCCAAGAGCAGGTCACCTCCTACGAGCAGTACTTC
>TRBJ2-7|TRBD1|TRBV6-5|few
CASSTSGTGSYEQYF
TGTGCCAGCAGTACCTCCGGGACAGGGTCCTACGAGCAGTACTTC
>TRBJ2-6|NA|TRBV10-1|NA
CASSLPGRRVGANVLTF
TGCGCCAGCAGTCTCCCAGGGAGGAGGGTAGGCGCCAACGTCCTGACTTTC
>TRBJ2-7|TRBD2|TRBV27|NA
CASSLRSSGRSEQYF
TGTGCCAGCAGTTTAAGGTCTAGCGGGAGGTCCGAGCAGTACTTC
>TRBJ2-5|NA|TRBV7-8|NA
CASSFTTARGFETQYF
TGTGCCAGCAGCTTTACGACGGCCCGGGGTTTCGAGACCCAGTACTTC
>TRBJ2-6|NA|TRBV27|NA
CASSSQISGANVLTF
TGTGCCAGCAGTTCTCAGATCTCTGGGGCCAACGTCCTGACTTTC
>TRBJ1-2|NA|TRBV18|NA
CASSPRGREADGYTF
TGTGCCAGCTCACCACGGGGCAGGGAGGCGGATGGCTACACCTTC
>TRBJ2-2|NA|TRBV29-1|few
CSVSGTNTGELFF
TGCAGCGTTAGCGGAACGAACACCGGGGAGCTGTTTTTT
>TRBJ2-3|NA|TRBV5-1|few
CASSQQSTSTDTQYF
TGCGCCAGCAGCCAACAGAGTACTAGCACAGATACGCAGTATTTT
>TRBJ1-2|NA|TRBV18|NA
CASSPIQDLYGYTF
TGTGCCAGCTCGCCTATACAGGACCTCTATGGCTACACCTTC
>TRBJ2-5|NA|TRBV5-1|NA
CASSLATGSRETQYF
TGCGCCAGCAGCTTGGCCACAGGATCTCGGGAGACCCAGTACTTC
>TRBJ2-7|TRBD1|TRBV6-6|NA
CAEGQVAYEQYF
TGTGCCGAAGGACAGGTCGCCTACGAGCAGTACTTC
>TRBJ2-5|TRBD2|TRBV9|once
CASSVGPSGSGETQYF
TGTGCCAGCAGCGTAGGGCCTAGCGGGAGTGGTGAGACCCAGTACTTC
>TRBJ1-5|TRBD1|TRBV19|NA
CASSTRLTGSQPQHF
TGTGCCAGTAGTACCCGTTTGACAGGGAGTCAGCCCCAGCATTTT
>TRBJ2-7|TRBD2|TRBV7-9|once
CASSQAGGIEQYF
TGTGCCAGCAGCCAAGCGGGGGGAATCGAGCAGTACTTC
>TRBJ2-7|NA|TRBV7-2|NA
CASSLGRELEQYF
TGTGCCAGCAGCTTGGGCAGGGAATTAGAGCAGTACTTC
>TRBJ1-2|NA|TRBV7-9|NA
CASTEWGRGNYGYTF
TGTGCCAGCACCGAGTGGGGGCGCGGGAACTATGGCTACACCTTC
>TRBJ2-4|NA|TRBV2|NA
CASSDPSDSFLAKNIQYF
TGTGCCAGCAGTGATCCGAGCGATAGCTTTCTAGCCAAAAACATTCAGTACTTC
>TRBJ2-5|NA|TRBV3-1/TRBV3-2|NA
CASSLDHRGTQYF
TGTGCCAGCAGCCTCGACCACCGGGGTACCCAGTACTTC
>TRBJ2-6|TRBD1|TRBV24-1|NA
CATSAGTGNTGANVLTF
TGTGCCACCAGTGCCGGGACAGGGAATACTGGGGCCAACGTCCTGACTTTC
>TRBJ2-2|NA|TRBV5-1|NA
CASILNPGQNNGELFF
TGCGCCAGCATCCTCAACCCCGGACAAAACAACGGGGAGCTGTTTTTT
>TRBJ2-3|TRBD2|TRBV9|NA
CASSPGTLWEGDTQYF
TGTGCCAGCAGCCCCGGGACCCTTTGGGAGGGAGATACGCAGTATTTT
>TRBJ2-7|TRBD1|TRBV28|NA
CASNRAGTASYEQYF
TGTGCCAGCAACCGAGCCGGGACAGCCTCCTACGAGCAGTACTTC
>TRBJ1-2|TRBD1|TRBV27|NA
CASSLGQGANYGYTF
TGTGCCAGCAGCCTAGGACAGGGCGCTAACTATGGCTACACCTTC
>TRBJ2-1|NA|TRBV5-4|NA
CASSLSGTPNEQFF
TGTGCCAGCAGCTTGTCCGGGACTCCCAATGAGCAGTTCTTC
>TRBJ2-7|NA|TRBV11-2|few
CASSVQGISYEQYF
TGTGCCAGCAGCGTCCAGGGTATATCCTACGAGCAGTACTTC
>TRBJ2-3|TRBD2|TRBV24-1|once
CATSGGGLGTDTQYF
TGTGCCACCAGTGGGGGAGGGCTCGGTACAGATACGCAGTATTTT
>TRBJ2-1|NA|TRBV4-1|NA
CASRGNSVIRNEQFF
TGCGCCAGCAGGGGTAATAGCGTGATCCGCAATGAGCAGTTCTTC
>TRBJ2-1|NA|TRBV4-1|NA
CASSQALDSGQFF
TGCGCCAGCAGCCAAGCCTTAGACAGTGGGCAGTTCTTC
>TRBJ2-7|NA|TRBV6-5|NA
CASSYSRGEYEQYF
TGTGCCAGCAGTTACTCCAGGGGGGAGTATGAGCAGTACTTC